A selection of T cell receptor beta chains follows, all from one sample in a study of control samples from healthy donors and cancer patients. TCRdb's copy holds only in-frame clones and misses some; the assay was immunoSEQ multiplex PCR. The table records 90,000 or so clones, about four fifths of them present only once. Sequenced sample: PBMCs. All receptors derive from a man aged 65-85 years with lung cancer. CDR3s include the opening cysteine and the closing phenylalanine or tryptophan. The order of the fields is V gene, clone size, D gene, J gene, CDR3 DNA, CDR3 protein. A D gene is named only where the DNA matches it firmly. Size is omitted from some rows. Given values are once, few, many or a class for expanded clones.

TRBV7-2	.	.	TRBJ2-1	TGTGCCAGCAGTTTCCGGGGGTCCTCCTACAATGAGCAGTTCTTC	CASSFRGSSYNEQFF
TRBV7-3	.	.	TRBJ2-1	TGTGCCAGCAGCCCCATTGGGCAGATCAGCTACAATGAGCAGTTCTTC	CASSPIGQISYNEQFF
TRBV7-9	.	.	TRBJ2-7	TGTGCCAGCAGCACACGTACAGGGACGCCAGGGTACGAGCAGTACTTC	CASSTRTGTPGYEQYF
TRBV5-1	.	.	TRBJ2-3	TGCGCCAGCAGCTCGGACAGCACAGATACGCAGTATTTT	CASSSDSTDTQYF
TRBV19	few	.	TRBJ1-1	TGTGCCAGTAGCCTCGGGTTAGGGGACGGTCATCGGACTGAAGCTTTCTTT	CASSLGLGDGHRTEAFF
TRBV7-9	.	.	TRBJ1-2	TGTGCCAGCAGCCCAGCCTTACCTGCATCTGGCTACACCTTC	CASSPALPASGYTF
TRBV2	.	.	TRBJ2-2	TGTGCCAGCAGTGAAGGAGGGACGGTGAACACCGGGGAGCTGTTTTTT	CASSEGGTVNTGELFF
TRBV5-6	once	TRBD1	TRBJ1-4	TGTGCCAGCACCTCCGCGGGACAGGGGGACTTTAATGAAAAACTGTTTTTT	CASTSAGQGDFNEKLFF
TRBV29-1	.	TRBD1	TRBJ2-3	TGCAGCGTTGTGGGGGGACAGGGTTCAGGGGATACGCAGTATTTT	CSVVGGQGSGDTQYF
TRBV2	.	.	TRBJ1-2	TGTGCCAGCAGTGGAGGCAAGTCTAACTATGGCTACACCTTC	CASSGGKSNYGYTF
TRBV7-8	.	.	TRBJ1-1	TGTGCCAGCAGCTCATTACAGGGAGGTAGTGGCACTGAAGCTTTCTTT	CASSSLQGGSGTEAFF
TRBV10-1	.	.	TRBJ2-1	TGCGCCAGCAAAGATCAGATCAACAATGAGCAGTTCTTC	CASKDQINNEQFF
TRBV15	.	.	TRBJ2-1	TGTGCCACCAGCAGAGGTGGGGGAGTTTACAATGAGCAGTTCTTC	CATSRGGGVYNEQFF
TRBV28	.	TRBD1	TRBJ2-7	TGTGCCAGCAGAAAAGGACAGGGGATCTCCTACGAGCAGTACTTC	CASRKGQGISYEQYF
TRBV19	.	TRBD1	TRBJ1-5	TGTGCCAGTAGTGCCAGACAGGGGACGGAACAGCCCCAGCATTTT	CASSARQGTEQPQHF
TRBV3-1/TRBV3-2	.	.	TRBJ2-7	TGTGCCAGCAGTCGCGGGACCTACGAGCAGTACTTC	CASSRGTYEQYF
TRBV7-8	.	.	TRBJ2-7	TGTGCCAGCAGTCCCACACGCGAGCAGTACTTC	CASSPTREQYF
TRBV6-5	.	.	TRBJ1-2	TGTGCCAGCAGCGTAGACAGGCAATATGGCTACACCTTC	CASSVDRQYGYTF
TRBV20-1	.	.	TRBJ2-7	TGCAGTGCTAGTAACGCAGGGAGAGACGAGCAGTACTTC	CSASNAGRDEQYF
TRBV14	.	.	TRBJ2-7	TGTGCCAGCAGCCAAGTTGGGGACACCTCCTACGAGCAGTACTTC	CASSQVGDTSYEQYF
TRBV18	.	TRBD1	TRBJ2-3	TGTGCCAGCTCACCAGGGACAGGGGAGAGAGATACGCAGTATTTT	CASSPGTGERDTQYF
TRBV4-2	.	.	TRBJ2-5	TGTGCCAGCAGTCGCGCGGGGCCCGGAGAGACCCAGTACTTC	CASSRAGPGETQYF
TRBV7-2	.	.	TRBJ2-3	TGTGCCAGCAGAGACAGGTCCTCAGATACGCAGTATTTT	CASRDRSSDTQYF
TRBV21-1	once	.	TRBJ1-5	TGTGCCAGCAGCAAAGGTGTGACAAATCAGCCCCAGCATTTT	CASSKGVTNQPQHF
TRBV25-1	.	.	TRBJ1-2	TGTGCCAGCAGTAGAGGCTATGGCTACACCTTC	CASSRGYGYTF
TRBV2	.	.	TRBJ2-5	TGTGCCAGCAGCAGGGACCAAGAGACCCAGTACTTC	CASSRDQETQYF
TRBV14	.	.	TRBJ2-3	TGTGCCAGCAGCCCCTGGACGGCGGAAGATACGCAGTATTTT	CASSPWTAEDTQYF
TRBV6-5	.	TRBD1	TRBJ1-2	TGTGCCAGCAGTTACCGTATCACAGGGGGCGAAGGTGGCTACACCTTC	CASSYRITGGEGGYTF
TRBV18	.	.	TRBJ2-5	TGTGCCAGCTCACCACTGCGCCCGGGATGGGCTGGGGAGACCCAGTACTTC	CASSPLRPGWAGETQYF
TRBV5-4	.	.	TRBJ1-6	TGTGCCAGCAGCTTTGACAGTAATTCACCCCTCCACTTT	CASSFDSNSPLHF
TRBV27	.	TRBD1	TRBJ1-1	TGTGCCAGCAGTCCGGGACAGGTACCGCGAGAAGCTTTCTTT	CASSPGQVPREAFF
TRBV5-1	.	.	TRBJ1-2	TGCGCCAGCAGCTCGGGACCTGGTGGCTACACCTTC	CASSSGPGGYTF
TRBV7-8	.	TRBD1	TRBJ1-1	TGTGCCAGCAGCTTGGACAGGAGGAACACTGAAGCTTTCTTT	CASSLDRRNTEAFF
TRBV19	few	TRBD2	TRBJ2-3	TGTGCCAGTAGTGCCTTAGCGGGGACTAGCACAGATACGCAGTATTTT	CASSALAGTSTDTQYF
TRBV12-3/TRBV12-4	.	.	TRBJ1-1	TGTGCCAGCAGTCCTAAGACAGGTTTT	CASSPKTGF
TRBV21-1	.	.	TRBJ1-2	TGTGCCAGCAGCACCGTAGACAGGGAGAAACAATCATGGGGCTACACCTTC	CASSTVDREKQSWGYTF
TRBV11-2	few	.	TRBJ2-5	TGTGCCAGCAGCCCCCGACAGGTCCAGGGGGAGACCCAGTACTTC	CASSPRQVQGETQYF
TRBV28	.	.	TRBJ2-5	TGTGCCAGCAGTTTATATAAAGCGAAAGAGACCCAGTACTTC	CASSLYKAKETQYF
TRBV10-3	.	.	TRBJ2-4	TGTGCCATCAGTGACGGACAGAAAGCCAAAAACATTCAGTACTTC	CAISDGQKAKNIQYF
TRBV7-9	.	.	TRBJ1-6	TGTGCCAGCAGCTTAGGGGATTTGAATTCACCCCTCCACTTT	CASSLGDLNSPLHF
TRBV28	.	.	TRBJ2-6	TGTGCCAGCAGTTTAGCAGGGGCTGGGGCCAACGTCCTGACTTTC	CASSLAGAGANVLTF
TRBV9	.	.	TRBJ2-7	TGTGCCAGCAGCGTATCCGGGTGGGAGACCTACGAGCAGTACTTC	CASSVSGWETYEQYF
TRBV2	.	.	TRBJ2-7	TGTGCCAGCAGTGTCGTTGGGTACGAGCAGTACTTC	CASSVVGYEQYF
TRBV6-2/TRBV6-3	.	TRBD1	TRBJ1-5	TGTGCCAGCAGTTACTCCGGACAGGGGGTAGGCAATCAGCCCCAGCATTTT	CASSYSGQGVGNQPQHF
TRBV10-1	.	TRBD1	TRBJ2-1	TGCGCCAGCAGTGAGGCCAGGGGGCGGGTGAATGAGCAGTTCTTC	CASSEARGRVNEQFF